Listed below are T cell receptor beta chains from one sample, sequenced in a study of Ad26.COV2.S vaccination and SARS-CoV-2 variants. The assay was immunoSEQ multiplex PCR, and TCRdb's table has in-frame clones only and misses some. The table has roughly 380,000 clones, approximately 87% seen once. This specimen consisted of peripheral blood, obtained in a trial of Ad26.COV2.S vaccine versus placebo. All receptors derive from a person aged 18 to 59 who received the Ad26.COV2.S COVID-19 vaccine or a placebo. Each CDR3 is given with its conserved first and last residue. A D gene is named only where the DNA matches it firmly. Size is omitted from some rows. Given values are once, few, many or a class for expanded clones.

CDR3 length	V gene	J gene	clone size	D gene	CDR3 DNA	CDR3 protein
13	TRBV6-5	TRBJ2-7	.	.	TGTGCCAGCAGCCGAAAGGCCGACTACGAGCAGTACTTC	CASSRKADYEQYF
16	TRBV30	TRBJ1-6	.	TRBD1	TGTGCCTGGAGTGTACAGGGAGACAGGGGAGAATCACCCCTCCACTTT	CAWSVQGDRGESPLHF
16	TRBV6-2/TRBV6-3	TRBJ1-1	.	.	TGTGCCAGCAGTTACCCGGACGGGACTTTGAGCACTGAAGCTTTCTTT	CASSYPDGTLSTEAFF
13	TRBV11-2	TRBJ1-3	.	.	TGTGCCAGCAGCGCTGAGCATGGAAACACCATATATTTT	CASSAEHGNTIYF
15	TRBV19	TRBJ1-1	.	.	TGTGCCAGTACCCCAAGTAGGGTACGGGTCACTGAAGCTTTCTTT	CASTPSRVRVTEAFF
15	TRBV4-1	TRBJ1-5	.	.	TGCGCCAGCAGCCCCGGACCCCTAGGCACTCAGCCCCAGCATTTT	CASSPGPLGTQPQHF
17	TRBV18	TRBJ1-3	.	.	TGTGCCAGCTCACCACTTCCTCCAGCTACCTCTGGAAACACCATATATTTT	CASSPLPPATSGNTIYF
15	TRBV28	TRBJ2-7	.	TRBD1	TGTGCCAGCAGTTCCCCGGGACAGGGGACTGAAGAGCAGTACTTC	CASSSPGQGTEEQYF
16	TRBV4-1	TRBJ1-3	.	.	TGCGCCAGCAGCCAACCCACAGGGAGCTCTGGAAACACCATATATTTT	CASSQPTGSSGNTIYF
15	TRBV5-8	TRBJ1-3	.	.	TGTGCCAGCAGCTTGGCGCACTCCACTGGAAACACCATATATTTT	CASSLAHSTGNTIYF
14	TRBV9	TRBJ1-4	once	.	TGTGCCAGCAGCGTAGGCGTAAGAAATGAAAAACTGTTTTTT	CASSVGVRNEKLFF
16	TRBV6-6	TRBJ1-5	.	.	TGTGCCAGCAGTGGGACCGGTCTCCTGGGCAATCAGCCCCAGCATTTT	CASSGTGLLGNQPQHF
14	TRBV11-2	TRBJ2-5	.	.	TGTGCCAGCAGCTTGATCCTGTACCAAGAGACCCAGTACTTC	CASSLILYQETQYF
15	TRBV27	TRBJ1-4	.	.	TGTGCCAGCAGAAGGGACCTAGCTACTAATGAAAAACTGTTTTTT	CASRRDLATNEKLFF
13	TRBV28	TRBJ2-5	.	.	TGTGCCAGCAGCCCCCGGGAGCAAGAGACCCAGTACTTC	CASSPREQETQYF
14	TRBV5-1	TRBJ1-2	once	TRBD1	TGCGCCAGCAGCCCGACCGGGACAGGGGGCGGCTACACCTTC	CASSPTGTGGGYTF
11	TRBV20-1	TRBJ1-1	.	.	TGCAGTGGGCAGAAGAACACTGAAGCTTTCTTT	CSGQKNTEAFF
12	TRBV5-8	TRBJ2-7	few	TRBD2	TGTGCCAGCAGCTCCTCGGGAGGCGAGCAGTACTTC	CASSSSGGEQYF
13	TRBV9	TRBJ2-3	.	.	TGTGCCAGCAGCGATCCTACCACAGATACGCAGTATTTT	CASSDPTTDTQYF
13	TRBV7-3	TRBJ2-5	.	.	TGTGCCAGCAGCTCCCCCCCACAAGAGACCCAGTACTTC	CASSSPPQETQYF
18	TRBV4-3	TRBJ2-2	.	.	TGCGCCAGCAGCCAGGGGACCGGGGTTCCAGGGAACACCGGGGAGCTGTTTTTT	CASSQGTGVPGNTGELFF
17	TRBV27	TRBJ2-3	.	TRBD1	TGTGCCAGCAGTTTAATCGGGACAGGGTGGGGCACAGATACGCAGTATTTT	CASSLIGTGWGTDTQYF
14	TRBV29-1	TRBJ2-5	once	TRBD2	TGCAGCGTTGATGTTTCGGGACTAGCGGAGACCCAGTACTTC	CSVDVSGLAETQYF
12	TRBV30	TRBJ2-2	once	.	TGTGCCTGGACAGGGAACACCGGGGAGCTGTTTTTT	CAWTGNTGELFF
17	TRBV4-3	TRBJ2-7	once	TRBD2	TGCGCCAGCAGCCAAGTCGTCGGGGGGGTAGGATCCTACGAGCAGTACTTC	CASSQVVGGVGSYEQYF
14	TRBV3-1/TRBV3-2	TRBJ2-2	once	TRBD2	TGTGCCAGCAGCCCGTGGACTAGCCCCGGGGAGCTGTTTTTT	CASSPWTSPGELFF
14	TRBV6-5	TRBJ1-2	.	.	TGTGCCAGCAGCCCGCGGGTTACTAACTATGGCTACACCTTC	CASSPRVTNYGYTF
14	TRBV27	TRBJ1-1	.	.	TGTGCCAGCAGTTTTCTCTCAGGAAACACTGAAGCTTTCTTT	CASSFLSGNTEAFF
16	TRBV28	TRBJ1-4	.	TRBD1	TGTGCCAGCAGTGGCGCGGCAGGGGGCTGGGGTGAAAAACTGTTTTTT	CASSGAAGGWGEKLFF
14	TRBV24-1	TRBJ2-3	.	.	TGTGCCACCAGTGAAGAGGGGGGGACAGATACGCAGTATTTT	CATSEEGGTDTQYF
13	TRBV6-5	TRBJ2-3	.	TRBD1	TGTGCCAGCGGACAGGAGTCCACAGATACGCAGTATTTT	CASGQESTDTQYF
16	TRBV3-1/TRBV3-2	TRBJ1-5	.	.	TGTGCCAGCAGCCCGCGGCAGGGGACGCGCAATCAGCCCCAGCATTTT	CASSPRQGTRNQPQHF
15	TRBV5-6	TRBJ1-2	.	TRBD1	TGTGCCAGCAGCCGGGACAGGGGAGGGGACTATGGCTACACCTTC	CASSRDRGGDYGYTF
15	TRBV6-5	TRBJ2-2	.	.	TGTGCCAGCAGTAGACCGACAGGCCTCACCGGGGAGCTGTTTTTT	CASSRPTGLTGELFF
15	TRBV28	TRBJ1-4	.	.	TGTGCCAGCAGTTCCGAGGGGGTTTTTAATGAAAAACTGTTTTTT	CASSSEGVFNEKLFF